This T cell receptor (beta chain) was recorded in a study of blood T cell repertoires in COVID-19. Turning to the study itself: Both acute and convalescent COVID-19 samples were obtained from the United States, Italy and Spain. The analysed material was cDNA or gDNA that came from T cells, B-cell-depleted T cells, or PBMCs.

Study members were between roughly 18 and 100 years old and lived in 24 US regions. Profiled with immunoSEQ multiplex PCR; TCRdb holds only in-frame clones, not every one. The repertoire includes 300,000 to 450,000 clones, roughly 87% of them detected once, and approximately 1% sits in the top ten. The sample taken for sequencing was PBMCs or T cells enriched from blood (not recorded which). The receptor comes from a young woman who had recovered from COVID-19.

Written as DNA, the CDR3 is TGTGCCAGCAGTCACAGGGGAGCAACTAATGAAAAACTGTTTTTT. Residues: CASSHRGATNEKLFF. This chain links TRBV28 with TRBJ1-4; TRBD1 matches at 7 bases. After removal of 5 bases from V and 0 bases from J, the junction contained 3 bases not matched to a gene. This CDR3 contains 15 residues. Germline CDR1 is MDHEN and CDR2 is SYDVKM.